These 32 T cell receptor beta chains were all obtained from the same sample, sequenced in a study of T cells in Graves' hyperthyroidism and ophthalmopathy. RNA transcripts were the template for amplifying TCR beta CDR3 regions. First-round RT-PCR targeting the TCR CDR3 was performed with the HTBI primer set. TCRdb recomputed calls from the multiplex PCR reads with MiXCR, one row per CDR3 protein. There are 400,000 to 500,000 distinct CDR3 sequences in the sample; approximately 15% occur only once, and less than 20% lies in the top ten. Material: blood. All receptors come from a woman between 18 and 30 years old with Graves' hyperthyroidism.

This clonotype was detected ten times or more. The V gene is TRBV4-1, the J gene TRBJ2-7; 10 bases fit TRBD1. CDR3 size: 16 residues. V gave up 4 bases and J gave up 7 bases; unmatched junction bases: 13. Germline CDR1 reads MGHRA; CDR2 reads YSYEKL. This CDR3 reads CASSRSVGQGEGEQYV. The CDR3 region has the DNA TGCGCCAGCAGCCGATCCGTTGGACAGGGGGAGGGTGAGCAGTACGTC.

This chain connects TRBV7-9 to TRBJ1-1; 7 bases line up with TRBD1. The ends lost 6 bases at V and 0 bases at J; junction bases unmatched: 7. Germline values: CDR1 SEHNR, CDR2 FQNEAQ (reference sequence). The CDR3 is 15 residues long. CDR3 residues: CASRPIRGMNTEAFF. CDR3 bases: TGTGCCAGCAGGCCGATCAGGGGGATGAACACTGAAGCTTTCTTT.

This clonotype was recorded at least ten times. This chain joins TRBV12-3 or TRBV12-4 and TRBJ1-5; D unclear. The V and J ends lost 7 bases and 2 bases respectively, with 24 bases between them. The CDR3 runs to 18 residues. CDR3 amino acids: CASISQPSDPRGNQPQHF. In nucleotides, the CDR3 is TGTGCCAGCATCTCCCAACCATCTGACCCCCGGGGCAATCAGCCCCAGCATTTT.

This clonotype was observed at least ten times. The genes are TRBV11-2 and TRBJ2-7, with 7 bases identical to TRBD1. Trimming at V came to 3 bases and at J to 4 bases, leaving 3 bases not matched to a gene. This CDR3 comprises 13 residues. Germline V CDR1 and CDR2: SGHAT, FQNNGV. The CDR3 DNA reads TGTGCCAGCAGCTTGGGACAGCGATACGAGCAGTACGTC. Its protein is CASSLGQRYEQYV.

The chain has TRBV9 and TRBJ1-5; D call uncertain. The germline CDR1 and CDR2 sequences are SGDLS and YYNGEE. Deletions cut 4 bases from V and 0 bases from J, with 11 bases between. This CDR3 is 15 amino acids long. Here the CDR3 DNA reads TGTGCCAGCAGCCCCGACACCCTTAGCAATCAGCCCCAGCATTTT. Encoded protein: CASSPDTLSNQPQHF.

This clonotype was seen repeatedly, ten times or more. The chain has TRBV27 and TRBJ2-7; 11 nucleotides line up with TRBD1. The junction had 10 bases not matched to a gene; V was cut back by 3 bases and J by 3 bases. The CDR3 totals 17 residues. CDR1 MNHEY and CDR2 SMNVEV come from the germline V gene (reference sequence). In DNA, the CDR3 is TGTGCCAGCAGTTTTCTAGGTCGTGGGACAGGGGGCTACGAGCAGTACTTC. It yields the protein CASSFLGRGTGGYEQYF.

This clonotype has at least ten counts. The chain is built from TRBV12-3 or TRBV12-4 and TRBJ2-3, with TRBD2 matching 9 bases. The CDR3 extends over 16 amino acids. V dropped 6 bases and J dropped 4; count of bases not matched to a gene: 11. The CDR3 DNA follows: TGTGCCAGCAGGAGCCCGGGACTAGCTTTGGCAGATACGCAGTATTTT. Its protein product is CASRSPGLALADTQYF.

The chain recombines TRBV20-1 with TRBJ2-1; possibly TRBD1 or TRBD2 for D (5 bases each). Trimming took 5 bases from V and 5 from J, leaving 19 bases between them. CDR1 and CDR2 from the germline V gene are DFQATT and SNEGSKA (reference sequence). There are 15 residues in the CDR3. The CDR3 DNA sequence: TGCAGTGCTGTACCCGACGGTTTGGGGGACAATGAGCAGTTCTTC. It yields the protein CSAVPDGLGDNEQFF.

This clonotype occurred many times. The chain has TRBV6-9 and TRBJ2-1; 7 bases fit TRBD2. The germline CDR1 and CDR2 sequences are MNHGY and SVAAGI. This CDR3 comprises 16 residues. The ends lost 0 bases at V and 3 bases at J; junction bases unmatched: 5. This CDR3 is CASSYSTSWGYNEQFF. In nucleotides, the CDR3 is TGTGCCAGCAGTTATTCGACTAGCTGGGGCTACAATGAGCAGTTCTTC.

J is TRBJ2-4 and V is TRBV5-1; D may be TRBD2 (5 bases). From germline, CDR1 is SGHRS and CDR2 YFSETQ. The CDR3 is 15 residues long. Trimming took 4 bases from V and 0 from J, leaving 11 bases between them. The CDR3 DNA sequence: TGCGCCAGCAGCGTCGGGGAGATAGCCAAAAACATTCAGTACTTC. It specifies CASSVGEIAKNIQYF. Filled out from reference TRBV5-1 and TRBJ2-4, the complete variable domain reads KAGVTQTPRYLIKTRGQQVTLSCSPISGHRSVSWYQQTPGQGLQFLFEYFSETQRNKGNFPGRFSGRQFSNSRSEMNVSTLELGDSALYLCASSVGEIAKNIQYFGAGTRLSVL.

This clonotype was recorded at least ten times. V gene TRBV7-8 combines with J gene TRBJ2-3; 9 bases are a match to TRBD1. Trimming at V came to 5 bases and at J to 2 bases, leaving 8 bases not matched to a gene. Looked up from germline, CDR1 is SGHVS and CDR2 is FQNEAQ. The CDR3 has 16 residues. CDR3 in amino acids: CASSKGTGMNTDTQYF. The CDR3 bases are TGTGCCAGCAGCAAAGGGACAGGGATGAACACAGATACGCAGTATTTT. Full variable domain (missing parts from reference TRBV7-8 and TRBJ2-3): GAGVSQSPRYKVAKRGQDVALRCDPISGHVSLFWYQQALGQGPEFLTYFQNEAQLDKSGLPSDRFFAERPEGSVSTLKIQRTQQEDSAVYLCASSKGTGMNTDTQYFGPGTRLTVL.

At least ten counts were recorded for this clonotype. The rearrangement uses TRBV5-1 and TRBJ1-4; D remains unclear. This CDR3 contains 15 residues. Germline CDR1 reads SGHRS; CDR2 reads YFSETQ. V dropped 0 bases and J dropped 10 bases, with 16 bases sitting between them. The CDR3 reads CASSLESGSAAKLFF. CDR3 DNA: TGCGCCAGCAGCTTGGAATCTGGATCGGCAGCAAAACTGTTTTTT.

The chain couples TRBV24-1 to TRBJ2-7; 10 nucleotides agree with TRBD1. V trimming: 9 bases; J trimming: 5 bases; junction bases outside the gene matches: 12. The CDR3 is 15 residues long. Germline V gives CDR1 KGHDR, CDR2 SFDVKD. The CDR3 DNA sequence: TGTGCCACCCTATATGAAGTTGGGACAGGGGACGAGCAGTACTTC. This codes for CATLYEVGTGDEQYF.

This clonotype was detected only a few times. This chain connects TRBV7-2 to TRBJ2-7; a weak D match, TRBD1 (5 bases). V was clipped by 5 bases and J by 2 bases, with 19 bases between them. The CDR3 spans 16 residues. CDR1 SGHTA and CDR2 FQGNSA come from the germline V gene. CDR3 in DNA: TGTGCCAGCAGCCCAAGTAGGGGATTAATTACCTACGAGCAGTACTTC. Translating it yields CASSPSRGLITYEQYF. The complete variable domain, with remaining parts taken from reference TRBV7-2 and TRBJ2-7, reads GAGVSQSPSNKVTEKGKDVELRCDPISGHTALYWYRQSLGQGLEFLIYFQGNSAPDKSGLPSDRFSAERTGGSVSTLTIQRTQQEDSAVYLCASSPSRGLITYEQYFGPGTRLTVT.

This clonotype has ten or more counts. V is TRBV30 and J is TRBJ1-2; unclear D gene. The CDR3 is 10 residues long. Trimming removed 3 bases from V and 6 bases from J, with 5 bases in between. Germline V gives CDR1 GTSNPN, CDR2 SVGIG (reference sequence). The CDR3 DNA reads TGTGCCTGGAGAGTAGATGGCTACACCTTC. Translation gives CAWRVDGYTF.

This clonotype appeared once. J is TRBJ2-3 and V is TRBV19; the D gene is possibly TRBD2 (6 bases). Looked up from germline, CDR1 is LNHDA and CDR2 is SQIVND (reference sequence). V was trimmed by 5 bases and J by 5 bases, leaving 11 bases between them. The CDR3 length is 13 residues. The CDR3 loop reads CASSPGRRDTQYF. In nucleotides, the CDR3 is TGTGCCAGTAGTCCGGGGAGGAGAGATACGCAGTATTTT. The variable domain in full, completed from reference TRBV19 and TRBJ2-3, reads DGGITQSPKYLFRKEGQNVTLSCEQNLNHDAMYWYRQDPGQGLRLIYYSQIVNDFQKGDIAEGYSVSREKKESFPLTVTSAQKNPTAFYLCASSPGRRDTQYFGPGTRLTVL.

This clonotype was counted ten times or more. V and J are TRBV12-3 or TRBV12-4 and TRBJ1-5, with D unresolved. V was cut by 0 bases and J by 7 bases, with 7 bases left in between. The CDR3 has 13 residues. CDR3 amino acids: CASSLAQEQPQHF. The CDR3 coding sequence is TGTGCCAGCAGTTTAGCGCAGGAGCAGCCCCAGCATTTT.

This clonotype was seen repeatedly, ten times or more. The chain is built from TRBV11-3 and TRBJ2-1, with D tentatively TRBD2 (6 bases). CDR1 and CDR2 (germline): SGHNT, YENEEA. Trimming pared 0 bases from V and 7 bases from J, leaving 10 bases between. There are 14 residues in the CDR3. The CDR3 here is CASSLEVGGNEQFF. The DNA of the CDR3 is TGTGCCAGCAGCTTAGAAGTGGGAGGAAATGAGCAGTTCTTC. The full variable domain, in which reference TRBV11-3 and TRBJ2-1 provide the parts outside the CDR3, is EAGVVQSPRYKIIEKKQPVAFWCNPISGHNTLYWYLQNLGQGPELLIRYENEEAVDDSQLPKDRFSAERLKGVDSTLKIQPAELGDSAVYLCASSLEVGGNEQFFGPGTRLTVL.

This chain uses TRBV12-3 or TRBV12-4 with TRBJ1-1, with 9 positions matching TRBD1. The length of the CDR3 is 14 residues. V lost 5 bases, J lost 11 bases, and 12 bases stayed unmatched. The CDR3 DNA is TGTGCCAGCAGTCCCGGGACAGGGCCTTCGGGCGCTTTCTTT. Encoded protein: CASSPGTGPSGAFF.

This clonotype was counted at least ten times. CDR3 nucleotides: TGCAGCGCCGGGGCTGGGCCGTACAATGAGCAGTTCTTC. This sequence encodes CSAGAGPYNEQFF. V usage is TRBV29-1 and J usage is TRBJ2-1; D assignment may be TRBD1 or TRBD2 (5 bases each). This CDR3 is 13 amino acids long. Germline-derived CDR1 and CDR2 are SQVTM and ANQGSEA. The V and J ends lost 7 bases and 4 bases respectively, with 14 bases between them.

This clonotype showed up many times. This chain joins TRBV19 and TRBJ2-2; TRBD1 aligns across 7 bases. Losses at the gene ends were 3 bases for V and 7 bases for J; bases not matched to a gene: 8. CDR3 size: 15 residues. CDR1 is LNHDA and CDR2 is SQIVND in the germline V gene (reference sequence). CDR3 DNA: TGTGCCAGTAGTATGCAAGGGGGCATGATCGGGGAGCTGTTTTTT. This sequence encodes CASSMQGGMIGELFF.

This clonotype was recorded a few times. V usage is TRBV28 and J usage is TRBJ2-4; TRBD1 matches at 10 bases. Germline CDR1 is MDHEN and CDR2 is SYDVKM. The trim removed 5 bases at V and 6 bases at J, leaving 10 bases unmatched. The CDR3 spans 16 residues. CDR3 DNA sequence: TGTGCCAGCAGTCCAAGCCGACAGGGGGCGGGAAACATTCAGTACTTC. Translated, it gives CASSPSRQGAGNIQYF.

Many counts were recorded for this clonotype. This rearrangement joins TRBV20-1 to TRBJ1-1; D remains unclear. CDR1 DFQATT and CDR2 SNEGSKA come from the germline V gene (reference sequence). There are 12 residues in the CDR3. The V end lost 3 bases, the J end lost 1 base, and 6 bases lay between the germline ends. The CDR3 here is CSASESNTEAFF. CDR3 nucleotides: TGCAGTGCTAGTGAATCGAACACTGAAGCTTTCTTT.

The genes are TRBV4-1 and TRBJ1-2; weak D call: TRBD1 (5 bases). The CDR3 covers 17 residues. Per germline, CDR1 MGHRA and CDR2 YSYEKL. V was clipped by 0 bases and J by 0 bases, with 14 bases between them. Here the CDR3 reads CASSQDLVRGANYGYTF. CDR3 DNA sequence: TGCGCCAGCAGCCAAGATTTGGTCCGGGGGGCTAACTATGGCTACACCTTC.

This clonotype appeared many times. The chain employs TRBV24-1 and TRBJ2-1; the match to TRBD1 covers 9 bases. This CDR3 region has 16 residues. Germline assignment: CDR1 KGHDR and CDR2 SFDVKD. Trimming removed 4 bases from V and 5 bases from J; junction bases left unmatched: 8. In DNA, the CDR3 is TGTGCCACCAGTGACCCCGGGACAGGGTTGGACAATGAGCAGTTCTTC. Its protein is CATSDPGTGLDNEQFF.

Ten or more counts support this clonotype. The rearrangement links TRBV12-3 or TRBV12-4 to TRBJ2-5, with 9 nucleotides matching TRBD2. The CDR3 has 14 amino acids. V lost 6 bases to trimming and J lost 5 bases; unmatched junction nucleotides: 7. The DNA of the CDR3 is TGTGCCAGCAGGCGGGAGGGCCTCGGGGAGACCCAGTACTTC. Its protein product is CASRREGLGETQYF.

This clonotype was seen many times. V usage is TRBV20-1 and J usage is TRBJ2-2; 12 bases line up with TRBD2. V lost 8 bases, J lost 3 bases, and 4 bases stayed unmatched. CDR1 is DFQATT and CDR2 is SNEGSKA in the germline V gene (reference sequence). CDR3 length: 14 amino acids. CDR3 in DNA: TGCAGTTCGAGACTAGCGGGAGACACCGGGGAGCTGTTTTTT. It is translated as CSSRLAGDTGELFF.

This clonotype showed up many times. The chain is built from TRBV30 and TRBJ2-5; 8 nucleotides line up with TRBD1. CDR3 length: 13 amino acids. CDR1 and CDR2 from the germline V gene are GTSNPN and SVGIG (reference sequence). The V segment lost 5 bases and the J segment 5 bases; nucleotides outside the gene matches: 7. The CDR3 region is CAWGAGGDETQYF. CDR3 nucleotide sequence: TGTGCCTGGGGAGCAGGGGGCGATGAGACCCAGTACTTC. The variable domain in full, with the rest retrieved from reference TRBV30 and TRBJ2-5, is SQTIHQWPATLVQPVGSPLSLECTVEGTSNPNLYWYRQAAGRGLQLLFYSVGIGQISSEVPQNLSASRPQDRQFILSSKKLLLSDSGFYLCAWGAGGDETQYFGPGTRLLVL.

This clonotype was recorded many times. The chain combines TRBV13 with TRBJ1-6; no clear D. This CDR3 comprises 14 residues. The V gene's germline CDR1 is PRHDT and CDR2 FYEKMQ (reference sequence). Trimming stripped 5 bases from V and 8 bases from J, with 13 bases between. The DNA of the CDR3 is TGTGCCAGCAGCCGGGAATCAGGCTATTCACCCCTCCACTTT. It is translated as CASSRESGYSPLHF.

This clonotype has ten or more counts. This chain joins TRBV2 and TRBJ1-5; 8 bases align to TRBD1. Germline V lookup: CDR1 SNHLY, CDR2 FYNNEI. V shed 3 bases and J 4 bases; nucleotides not matched to a gene: 5. The CDR3 loop spans 15 amino acids. The CDR3 region has the DNA TGTGCCAGCAGTGACCAGGGACAGGCTAATCAGCCCCAGCATTTT. This codes for CASSDQGQANQPQHF.

This clonotype was recorded at least ten times. The chain uses TRBV20-1 and TRBJ2-1; 8 positions agree with TRBD2. The CDR3 sequence is 12 residues long. After removal of 4 bases from V and 6 bases from J, the junction contained 2 bases not matched to a gene. CDR1 is DFQATT and CDR2 is SNEGSKA in the germline V gene (reference sequence). The CDR3 DNA sequence: TGCAGTGCTACCGGGACTAGCAATGAGCAGTTCTTC. It encodes CSATGTSNEQFF.

This clonotype was observed many times. The chain joins TRBV10-1 to TRBJ2-7; 8 nucleotides line up with TRBD1. Trimming took 2 bases from V and 4 from J; bases not matched to a gene: 7. The CDR3 totals 15 residues. Germline-derived CDR1 and CDR2 are WNHNN and SYGVQD (reference sequence). The CDR3 coding sequence is TGCGCCAGCAGTGAGGTGAGACAGGGGATGTACGAGCAGTACGTC. Encoded protein: CASSEVRQGMYEQYV.